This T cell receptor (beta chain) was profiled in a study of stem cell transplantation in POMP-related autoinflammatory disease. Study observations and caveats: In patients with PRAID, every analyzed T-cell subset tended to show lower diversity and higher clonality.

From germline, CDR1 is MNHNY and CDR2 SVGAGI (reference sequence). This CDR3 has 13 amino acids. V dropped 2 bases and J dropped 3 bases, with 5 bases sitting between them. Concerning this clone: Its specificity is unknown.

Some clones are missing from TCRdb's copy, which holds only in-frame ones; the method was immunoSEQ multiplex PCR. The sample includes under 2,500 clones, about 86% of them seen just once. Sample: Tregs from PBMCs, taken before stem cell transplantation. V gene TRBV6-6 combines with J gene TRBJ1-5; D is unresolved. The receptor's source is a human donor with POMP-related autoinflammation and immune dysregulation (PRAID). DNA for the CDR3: TGTGCCAGCAGTTACAGAGCCAATCAGCCCCAGCATTTT. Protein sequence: CASSYRANQPQHF.